Presented here are 5 T cell receptor beta chains from one specimen sequenced in a study of T cell clonotyping in hematopoietic cell transplantation. Assay used: immunoSEQ multiplex PCR; TCRdb lists only in-frame clones, some missing. The data show approximately 25,000 clones, approximately 82% seen once. Time point specified: recipient sample about 28 days before transplant, after cytoreduction. The sample in question was peripheral blood mononuclear cells, obtained before stem cell transplant. Source of these receptors: a woman in her sixties or seventies with acute myeloid leukemia. Some clones in this sample may be carry-over from other donors' samples.

This clone was observed a few times. The chain recombines TRBV29-1 with TRBJ1-4; D not certain. Trimming removed 6 bases from V and 1 base from J, with 3 bases in between. The germline gives CDR1 SQVTM, CDR2 ANQGSEA. The CDR3 has 11 amino acids. CDR3 amino acids: CSVLTNEKLFF. The CDR3 DNA reads TGCAGCGTCCTAACTAATGAAAAACTGTTTTTT.

The rearrangement joins TRBV19 to TRBJ2-2; D tentatively reads TRBD1 or TRBD2 (5 bases each). Per germline, CDR1 LNHDA and CDR2 SQIVND (reference sequence). This CDR3 is built from 13 residues. V was pared by 10 bases and J by 4 bases, with 13 bases between. Here the CDR3 reads CATKRDPTGELFF. The CDR3 DNA sequence: TGTGCCACCAAACGGGACCCCACCGGGGAGCTGTTTTTT.

This clone came up a few times. V is TRBV27 and J is TRBJ1-1; D gene uncertain. CDR1 is MNHEY and CDR2 is SMNVEV in the germline V gene (reference sequence). The V end lost 3 bases, the J end lost 0 bases, and 8 bases lay between the germline ends. The CDR3 is 14 amino acids. Here the CDR3 DNA reads TGTGCCAGCAGTTTTCGCACAATGAACACTGAAGCTTTCTTT. This codes for CASSFRTMNTEAFF.

The V and J genes are TRBV2 and TRBJ2-2; 9 bases agree with TRBD1. Germline V gene sequence: CDR1 SNHLY, CDR2 FYNNEI. The CDR3 runs to 14 residues. V shed 8 bases and J 0 bases; nucleotides not matched to a gene: 1. For the CDR3, the DNA is TGTGCCAGCCGGACAGGGGCGAACACCGGGGAGCTGTTTTTT. It codes for CASRTGANTGELFF.

The chain couples TRBV5-4 to TRBJ1-2; 9 bases fit TRBD1. Germline CDR1 and CDR2: SGHNT and YYREEE (reference sequence). The V segment lost 3 bases and the J segment 2 bases; nucleotides outside the gene matches: 2. CDR3 size: 14 residues. The CDR3 DNA reads TGTGCCAGCAGCTCCGGACAGGGGAACTATGGCTACACCTTC. Translating gives CASSSGQGNYGYTF.